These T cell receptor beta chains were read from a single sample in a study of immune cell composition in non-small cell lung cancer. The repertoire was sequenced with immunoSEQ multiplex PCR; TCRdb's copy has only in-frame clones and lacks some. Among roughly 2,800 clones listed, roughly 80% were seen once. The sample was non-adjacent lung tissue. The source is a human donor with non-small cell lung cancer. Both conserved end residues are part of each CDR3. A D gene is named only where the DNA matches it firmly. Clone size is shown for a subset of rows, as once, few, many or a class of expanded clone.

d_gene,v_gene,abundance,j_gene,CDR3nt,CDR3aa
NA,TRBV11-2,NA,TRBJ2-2,TGTGCCAGCAGCTTAGGGCGACACGGGGAGCTGTTTTTT,CASSLGRHGELFF
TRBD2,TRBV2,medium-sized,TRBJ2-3,TGTGCCAGCAGTGAAGCGACTAGCGGGAGGGCCGGCACAGATACGCAGTATTTT,CASSEATSGRAGTDTQYF
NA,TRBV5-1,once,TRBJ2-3,TGCGCCAGCAGCTCCCAAGACCAGGGGCAGTATTTT,CASSSQDQGQYF
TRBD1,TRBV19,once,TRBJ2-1,TGTGCCAGTAGTCCTCGAGACAGGGGCTCCTACAATGAGCAGTTCTTC,CASSPRDRGSYNEQFF
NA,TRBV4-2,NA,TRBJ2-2,TGTGCCAGCAGCCAAGCTGGAAGGCAGGGATCGTGGAGCACCGGGGAGCTGTTTTTT,CASSQAGRQGSWSTGELFF
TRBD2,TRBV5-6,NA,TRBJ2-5,TGTGCCAGCAGCTTGTATAGCGGGAGGGCTGGGGAGACCCAGTACTTC,CASSLYSGRAGETQYF
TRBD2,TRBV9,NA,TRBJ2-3,TGTGCCAGCAGCGGTGGACTAGCGGGTCGGCATACGCAGTATTTT,CASSGGLAGRHTQYF
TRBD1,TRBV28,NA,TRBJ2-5,TGTGCCAGCAGTGATAGGACAGGGGGCGTAGAGACCCAGTACTTC,CASSDRTGGVETQYF
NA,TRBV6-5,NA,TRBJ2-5,TGTGCCAGCAGTAGACAGGAACAAGAGACCCAGTACTTC,CASSRQEQETQYF
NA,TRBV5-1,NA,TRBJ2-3,TGCGCCAGCAGCTTTGCGGGGTACACAGATACGCAGTATTTT,CASSFAGYTDTQYF
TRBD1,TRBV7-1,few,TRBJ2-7,TGTGCCAGCAGCCCCCGACAGGGGCCCAACCACGAGCAGTACTTC,CASSPRQGPNHEQYF
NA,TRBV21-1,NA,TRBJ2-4,TGTGCCAGCAGCCTACAGCAAAGAAAAAACATTCAGTACTTC,CASSLQQRKNIQYF
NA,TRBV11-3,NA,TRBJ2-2,TGTGCCAGCAGCTTAGATCACGGGGCCGGGGAGCTGTTTTTT,CASSLDHGAGELFF
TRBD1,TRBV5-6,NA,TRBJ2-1,TGTGCCAGCAGCTATGGACAGGCGGGCTACAATGAGCAGTTCTTC,CASSYGQAGYNEQFF
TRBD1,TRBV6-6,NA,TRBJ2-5,TGTGCCAGCAGTTTTAGGGGACAGGGGGCGAGAGAGACCCAGTACTTC,CASSFRGQGARETQYF
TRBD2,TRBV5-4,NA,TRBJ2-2,TGTGCCAGCAGCTTGGCCGGGAGGGGGAGAAACACCGGGGAGCTGTTTTTT,CASSLAGRGRNTGELFF
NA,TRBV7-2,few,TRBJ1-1,TGTGCCAGCAGCCTCCGCGGAGTCATGAACACTGAAGCTTTCTTT,CASSLRGVMNTEAFF
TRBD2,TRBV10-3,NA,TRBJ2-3,TGTGCCATCAGCCCCGGGACTAGCGGGAGCACAGATACGCAGTATTTT,CAISPGTSGSTDTQYF
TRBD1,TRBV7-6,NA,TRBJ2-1,TGTGCCAGCACCCTAAACGTGGACAGGCTGGATGAGCAGTTCTTC,CASTLNVDRLDEQFF
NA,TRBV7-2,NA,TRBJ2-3,TGTGCCAGCAGCTTTCGGCGGAGGGCGCAAACAGATACGCAGTATTTT,CASSFRRRAQTDTQYF
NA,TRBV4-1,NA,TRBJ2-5,TGCGCCAGCAGCCAAGACGCAGGGGCGAGCGTTTTGAAGACCCAGTACTTC,CASSQDAGASVLKTQYF
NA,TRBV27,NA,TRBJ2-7,TGTGCCAGCAGTTTAGGGACATGGCGGATCTACGAGCAGTACTTC,CASSLGTWRIYEQYF
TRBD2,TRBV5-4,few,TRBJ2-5,TGTGCCAGCAGCTTGGAAAGCGGGGGGACCCAAGAGACCCAGTACTTC,CASSLESGGTQETQYF
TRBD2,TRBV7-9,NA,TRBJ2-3,TGTGCCAGCAGCTTCGCGGGAGGGGATACGCAGTATTTT,CASSFAGGDTQYF
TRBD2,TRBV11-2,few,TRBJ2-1,TGTGCCAGCAGCTTAGGAGCGGGAGGGCCTCGTGAGCAGTTCTTC,CASSLGAGGPREQFF
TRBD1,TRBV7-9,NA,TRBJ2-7,TGTGCCAGCAGCGAGGGACAGGGGCCGTACGAGCAGTACTTC,CASSEGQGPYEQYF
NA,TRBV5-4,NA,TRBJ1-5,TGTGCCAGCAGCTCCGCCCCACGGCAGCCCCAGCATTTT,CASSSAPRQPQHF
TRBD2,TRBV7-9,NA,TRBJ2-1,TGTGCCAGCAGCGTAGTAACTAGCGGGAACAATGAGCAGTTCTTC,CASSVVTSGNNEQFF
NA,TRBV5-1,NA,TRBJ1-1,TGCGCCAGCAGCTCCGTGAACACTGAAGCTTTCTTT,CASSSVNTEAFF
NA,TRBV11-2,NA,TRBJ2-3,TGTGCCAGCAGCTTAGTTTGGACTAGCACAGATACGCAGTATTTT,CASSLVWTSTDTQYF
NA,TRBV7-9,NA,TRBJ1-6,TGTGCCAGCAGTCCGCGGGATGGTTCACCCCTCCACTTT,CASSPRDGSPLHF
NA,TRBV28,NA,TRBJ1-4,TGTGCCAGCTCACCTCCTCCAGGGTTTGAAAAACTGTTTTTT,CASSPPPGFEKLFF
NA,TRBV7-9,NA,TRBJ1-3,TGTGCCAGCAGCTTAGCCGGGAGCTCTGGAAACACCATATATTTT,CASSLAGSSGNTIYF
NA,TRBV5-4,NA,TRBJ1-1,TGTGCCAGCAGTCCCTCGACTCCAGGGGTCGGAACTGAAGCTTTCTTT,CASSPSTPGVGTEAFF
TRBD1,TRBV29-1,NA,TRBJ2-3,TGCAGCGCTGATACCGGGACAGGGGACAAAGATACGCAGTATTTT,CSADTGTGDKDTQYF
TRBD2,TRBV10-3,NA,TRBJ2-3,TGTGCCATCAGTGAAAAGAGCGGGGAGCACACAGATACGCAGTATTTT,CAISEKSGEHTDTQYF
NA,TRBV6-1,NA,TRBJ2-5,TGTGCCAGCAGTGAAGCGGACAGAGAAGAGACCCAGTACTTC,CASSEADREETQYF
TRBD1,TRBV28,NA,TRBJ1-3,TGTGCCAGCAGTTGGGACAGGAACTCTGGAAACACCATATATTTT,CASSWDRNSGNTIYF
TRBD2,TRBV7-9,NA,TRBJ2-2,TGTGCCAGCAGCTCGGGGACTAGCGGCGGGGAGCTGTTTTTT,CASSSGTSGGELFF
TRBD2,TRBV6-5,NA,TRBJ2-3,TGTGCCAGCAGGGATCGGGGGGGGAGCACAGATACGCAGTATTTT,CASRDRGGSTDTQYF